These 32 T cell receptor beta chains came from one sample sequenced in a study of blood T cell repertoires in COVID-19. Only in-frame clones appear in the TCRdb table, and some are missing; sequencing was by immunoSEQ multiplex PCR. The table includes a few hundred thousand clones, approximately 80% detected once. The sample comprised PBMCs or T cells enriched from blood (not recorded which). The receptors come from a man between 40 and 49 years old who had been exposed to COVID-19.

Concerning this clone itself: Other DNA sequences in the same sample also yield this CDR3. V gene TRBV2 combines with J gene TRBJ2-5, with D possibly TRBD1 on 5 matching bases. Per germline, CDR1 SNHLY and CDR2 FYNNEI. Trimming removed 5 bases from V and 5 bases from J, with 9 bases in between. The CDR3 covers 12 residues. This CDR3 is CASSQGRETQYF. The DNA of the CDR3 is TGTGCCAGCAGTCAGGGAAGGGAGACCCAGTACTTC.

The J gene is TRBJ2-5, the V gene TRBV15, with TRBD1 matching over 10 bases. The J segment lost 4 bases and the V segment lost 3 bases, leaving 2 bases of the junction unmatched. The CDR3 is 14 amino acids. Germline CDR1 and CDR2: LNHNV and YYDKDF (reference sequence). CDR3 nucleotide sequence: TGTGCCACCAGCAGGGGACAGGGGAGAGAGACCCAGTACTTC. Translated: CATSRGQGRETQYF.

The chain uses TRBV7-9 and TRBJ2-5; TRBD2 matches 8 bases. Germline V lookup: CDR1 SEHNR, CDR2 FQNEAQ (reference sequence). Trimming at V came to 1 base and at J to 0 bases, leaving 4 bases not matched to a gene. The CDR3 spans 16 residues. The CDR3 bases are TGTGCCAGCAGCTTAGGCGGGACTAGTTACCAAGAGACCCAGTACTTC. It translates to CASSLGGTSYQETQYF.

V is TRBV6-5 and J is TRBJ1-1; D is perhaps TRBD1 (5 bases). CDR1 and CDR2 from the germline V gene are MNHEY and SVGAGI. Between the trimmed V and J ends, which lost 2 bases and 1 base, there was a span of 8 bases. CDR3 size: 14 residues. CDR3 loop: CASSYRGANTEAFF. In DNA, the CDR3 is TGTGCCAGCAGTTACAGGGGCGCGAACACTGAAGCTTTCTTT.

The chain is built from TRBV6-5 and TRBJ1-3; the D is unclear. This CDR3 has 13 amino acids. CDR1 and CDR2 (germline): MNHEY, SVGAGI. The DNA of the CDR3 is TGTGCTTCCTACTCTTTCTCTGGAAACACCATATATTTT. Its protein product is CASYSFSGNTIYF.

The chain uses TRBV30 and TRBJ2-7; 10 positions agree with TRBD1. V gave up 4 bases and J gave up 6 bases; unmatched junction bases: 6. This CDR3 has 13 amino acids. Germline CDR1 and CDR2: GTSNPN and SVGIG (reference sequence). CDR3 sequence: CAWNHDRGREQYF. CDR3 sequence (DNA): TGTGCCTGGAATCACGACAGGGGGCGCGAGCAGTACTTC.

This clone was seen a single time. J is TRBJ2-5 and V is TRBV6-5; 7 positions match TRBD1. From germline, CDR1 is MNHEY and CDR2 SVGAGI. The CDR3 runs 13 residues. V lost 6 bases, J lost 5 bases, and 6 bases stayed unmatched. CDR3 sequence reads: CASRQGFWETQYF. The CDR3 DNA reads TGTGCCAGCAGACAGGGGTTTTGGGAGACCCAGTACTTC.

The table lists this clone with a few counts. This chain links TRBV4-1 with TRBJ2-7; D may be TRBD1 (6 bases). Germline CDR1 reads MGHRA; CDR2 reads YSYEKL. The CDR3 is 13 residues long. Trimming cost V 0 bases and J 4 bases, with 7 bases left between them. The CDR3 sequence: CASSQERGYEQYF. Here the CDR3 DNA reads TGCGCCAGCAGCCAAGAGAGGGGGTACGAGCAGTACTTC.

V gene TRBV27 combines with J gene TRBJ1-2; no firm D call. From germline, CDR1 is MNHEY and CDR2 SMNVEV (reference sequence). The germline V and J ends were trimmed by 5 bases and 4 bases, with 20 bases remaining between them. This CDR3 comprises 16 residues. DNA for the CDR3: TGTGCCAGCAGTCCTCGAGACCCTCGACTTGGCTATGGCTACACCTTC. This translates into CASSPRDPRLGYGYTF.

The chain links TRBV3-1 (or the pseudogene TRBV3-2) to TRBJ1-2; 12 nucleotides line up with TRBD1. The CDR3 is 18 residues long. The germline V gene has CDR1 LGHDT and CDR2 YNNKEL (reference sequence). V lost 0 bases to trimming and J lost 4 bases; unmatched junction nucleotides: 9. As DNA, the CDR3 is TGTGCCAGCAGCCAAGAAATTGGGACAGGGGGCGCCCGCTATGGCTACACCTTC. It codes for CASSQEIGTGGARYGYTF.

V and J are TRBV2 and TRBJ1-6, with D uncertain. V lost 8 bases and J 7 bases, leaving 9 bases between the germline ends. The CDR3 contains 12 residues. The germline gives CDR1 SNHLY, CDR2 FYNNEI. CDR3 protein: CASQRPNSPLHF. DNA for the CDR3: TGTGCCAGCCAGAGGCCCAATTCACCCCTCCACTTT.

This rearrangement joins TRBV11-2 to TRBJ2-4, with TRBD2 matching over 8 bases. Per the germline V gene, CDR1 is SGHAT and CDR2 is FQNNGV. This CDR3 contains 15 residues. Losses at the gene ends were 1 base for V and 9 bases for J; bases not matched to a gene: 8. The CDR3: CASSLAGGGLGIQYF. The DNA for the CDR3 is TGTGCCAGCAGCTTAGCCGGGGGGGGACTCGGCATTCAGTACTTC.

V gene TRBV12-5 combines with J gene TRBJ2-7; a weak D match, TRBD2 (5 bases). Germline values: CDR1 LGHNT, CDR2 FRNRAP. The CDR3 has 13 amino acids. V dropped 7 bases and J dropped 3 bases, with 13 bases sitting between them. The CDR3 reads CASAWTSDYEQYF. The DNA for the CDR3 is TGTGCTAGTGCCTGGACTTCAGACTACGAGCAGTACTTC.

The chain links TRBV2 to TRBJ2-7; D possibly corresponds to TRBD2 (6 bases). Trimming took 5 bases from V and 0 from J, leaving 26 bases between them. This CDR3 contains 19 residues. Germline assignment: CDR1 SNHLY and CDR2 FYNNEI. CDR3 bases: TGTGCCAGCAGTCTATTCCCCCGACTAGTTAATTTAAGCTCCTACGAGCAGTACTTC. It translates to CASSLFPRLVNLSSYEQYF.

This clone showed up just once. This rearrangement joins TRBV2 to TRBJ1-5; D possibly corresponds to TRBD1 (5 bases). The V gene's germline CDR1 is SNHLY and CDR2 FYNNEI. V lost 7 bases to trimming and J lost 7 bases, with 14 bases between them. The CDR3 sequence is 13 residues long. The CDR3 loop reads CASKLGEDQPQHF. In DNA, the CDR3 is TGTGCCAGCAAATTAGGGGAGGACCAGCCCCAGCATTTT.

The genes are TRBV7-8 and TRBJ1-5; D call uncertain. This CDR3 has 15 amino acids. Looked up from germline, CDR1 is SGHVS and CDR2 is FQNEAQ. The V gene lost 3 bases and the J gene lost 2 bases, with 11 bases spanning the gap. The CDR3: CASSFLSVRNQPQHF. CDR3 bases: TGTGCCAGCAGCTTTTTGAGTGTGCGCAATCAGCCCCAGCATTTT.

The genes are TRBV5-1 and TRBJ2-6; D might be TRBD1 (5 bases). Germline-derived CDR1 and CDR2 are SGHRS and YFSETQ. V gave up 0 bases and J gave up 4 bases, with 20 bases separating them. The CDR3 has 19 residues. CDR3 protein: CASSLVRDRYPTGANVLTF. Here the CDR3 DNA reads TGCGCCAGCAGCTTGGTTCGAGACAGATACCCCACAGGGGCCAACGTCCTGACTTTC.

This chain uses TRBV7-9 with TRBJ1-5; no clear D gene. With 2 bases removed from V and 9 bases from J, the gap between germline ends came to 8 bases. The germline CDR1 and CDR2 sequences are SEHNR and FQNEAQ (reference sequence). This CDR3 contains 12 residues. The CDR3 spells CASSLTGPPQHF. The CDR3 DNA follows: TGTGCCAGCAGCTTAACTGGGCCGCCCCAGCATTTT.

The table lists this clone with a few counts. This sequence joins TRBV7-2 and TRBJ1-1; tentative D call: TRBD1 (6 bases). This CDR3 contains 14 residues. Trimming removed 2 bases from V and 10 bases from J, with 17 bases in between. The germline V gene encodes CDR1 SGHTA and CDR2 FQGNSA. In DNA form, the CDR3 reads TGTGCCAGCAGCTTATCGGGACAATATTTTGGAGCTTTCTTT. Protein sequence: CASSLSGQYFGAFF.

The chain is built from TRBV18 and TRBJ1-5, with 9 bases matching TRBD1. Germline trimming cut 0 bases from V and 5 bases from J; bases unmatched to any gene: 2. CDR1 KGHSH and CDR2 LQKENI come from the germline V gene. The CDR3 runs 15 residues. The CDR3 bases are TGTGCCAGCTCACCACCCGGGACAGGGCATCAGCCCCAGCATTTT. This gives the protein CASSPPGTGHQPQHF.

V is TRBV5-1 and J is TRBJ1-4; 8 nucleotides line up with TRBD1. The CDR3 contains 18 residues. After removal of 4 bases from V and 3 bases from J, the junction contained 14 bases not matched to a gene. Per germline, CDR1 SGHRS and CDR2 YFSETQ. CDR3 loop: CASSPAGDRLPANEKLFF. In nucleotides, the CDR3 is TGCGCCAGCAGCCCGGCAGGGGACAGGCTCCCTGCTAATGAAAAACTGTTTTTT. The variable domain in full, with the rest retrieved from reference TRBV5-1 and TRBJ1-4, is KAGVTQTPRYLIKTRGQQVTLSCSPISGHRSVSWYQQTPGQGLQFLFEYFSETQRNKGNFPGRFSGRQFSNSRSEMNVSTLELGDSALYLCASSPAGDRLPANEKLFFGSGTQLSVL.

Here the CDR3 DNA reads TGTGCCAGCAGCTTAGATAGCGGTGACACAGATACGCAGTATTTT. It specifies CASSLDSGDTDTQYF. The chain is built from TRBV5-4 and TRBJ2-3; perhaps TRBD2 as D (6 bases). CDR3 length: 15 residues. V lost 2 bases and J 2 bases, leaving 12 bases between the germline ends. Germline lookup yields CDR1 SGHNT and CDR2 YYREEE (reference sequence).

The gene calls are TRBV27 and TRBJ2-7; TRBD2 matches at 10 bases. The CDR3 consists of 13 residues. After removal of 6 bases from V and 4 bases from J, the junction contained 3 bases not matched to a gene. The germline CDR1 and CDR2 sequences are MNHEY and SMNVEV (reference sequence). This CDR3 is CASRPSGSYEQYF. The CDR3, as DNA: TGTGCCAGCAGGCCTAGCGGGAGTTACGAGCAGTACTTC.

The chain combines TRBV3-1 (or the pseudogene TRBV3-2) with TRBJ1-6; D perhaps matches TRBD1 (5 bases). The CDR3 sequence is 14 residues long. The germline V gene has CDR1 LGHDT and CDR2 YNNKEL (reference sequence). Between the trimmed V and J ends, which lost 1 base and 7 bases, there was a span of 8 bases. In DNA form, the CDR3 reads TGTGCCAGCAGCCAAGGACAGACAAATTCACCCCTCCACTTT. Translating it yields CASSQGQTNSPLHF.

This sequence joins TRBV4-1 and TRBJ1-1; a weak D match, TRBD1 (6 bases). The germline CDR1 and CDR2 sequences are MGHRA and YSYEKL. The CDR3 consists of 13 residues. The V end was cut by 5 bases, the J end by 5 bases, with 12 bases between. CDR3 in amino acids: CASSGQGLTEAFF. CDR3 DNA: TGCGCCAGCAGCGGGCAGGGGCTGACTGAAGCTTTCTTT.

The sample holds one count of this clone. V usage is TRBV6-5 and J usage is TRBJ1-6; TRBD1 agrees at 7 bases. V lost 5 bases to trimming and J lost 6 bases; unmatched junction nucleotides: 7. Germline-derived CDR1 and CDR2 are MNHEY and SVGAGI. This CDR3 spans 15 amino acids. The CDR3 region is CASSPTGTANSPLHF. As DNA, the CDR3 is TGTGCCAGCAGTCCCACCGGGACAGCTAATTCACCCCTCCACTTT.

This clone appeared a single time. The same CDR3 also results from other DNA sequences found in this sample. The chain carries TRBV29-1 and TRBJ2-4; D remains ambiguous. This CDR3 spans 12 amino acids. V was shortened by 4 bases and J by 7 bases, with 11 bases between the two germline ends. Germline assignment: CDR1 SQVTM and CDR2 ANQGSEA. CDR3 DNA: TGCAGCGTTGGAGAGCGAGGTAACATTCAGTACTTC. This gives the protein CSVGERGNIQYF.

In this sample, this clone turned up once. This chain joins TRBV29-1 and TRBJ2-1; D is uncertain. Germline loops: CDR1 SQVTM, CDR2 ANQGSEA. The CDR3 covers 11 residues. Trimming shortened V by 3 bases and J by 8 bases, and 8 bases separated the two germline ends. The CDR3 spells CSVDNLDEQFF. In DNA, the CDR3 is TGCAGCGTTGACAACCTAGATGAGCAGTTCTTC.

V gene TRBV2 combines with J gene TRBJ2-3, with 11 bases fitting TRBD2. This CDR3 has 18 amino acids. V lost 1 base, J lost 0 bases, and 6 bases stayed unmatched. Per germline, CDR1 SNHLY and CDR2 FYNNEI. The CDR3, as DNA: TGTGCCAGCAGTGAAGGACACCGGACTAGCGGGAGCACAGATACGCAGTATTTT. It codes for CASSEGHRTSGSTDTQYF.

This clone was seen more than once but under ten times. The chain couples TRBV29-1 to TRBJ1-2; TRBD1 agrees at 8 bases. Trimming at V came to 7 bases and at J to 5 bases, leaving 9 bases not matched to a gene. Germline V lookup: CDR1 SQVTM, CDR2 ANQGSEA. The CDR3 sequence is 13 residues long. For the CDR3, the DNA is TGCAGCGCCCGCCCGACAGGGGAATATGGCTACACCTTC. Amino acids: CSARPTGEYGYTF.

This clone showed up just a few times. The chain recombines TRBV7-2 with TRBJ1-5, with D possibly TRBD1 on 6 matching bases. Germline lookup yields CDR1 SGHTA and CDR2 FQGNSA. With 5 bases removed from V and 5 bases from J, the gap between germline ends came to 10 bases. CDR3 length: 13 amino acids. The chain's CDR3 is CASSDRRYQPQHF. The CDR3 bases are TGTGCCAGCAGCGACAGGAGATATCAGCCCCAGCATTTT. Full variable domain (missing parts from reference TRBV7-2 and TRBJ1-5): GAGVSQSPSNKVTEKGKDVELRCDPISGHTALYWYRQSLGQGLEFLIYFQGNSAPDKSGLPSDRFSAERTGGSVSTLTIQRTQQEDSAVYLCASSDRRYQPQHFGDGTRLSIL.

The chain links TRBV24-1 to TRBJ2-1, with 10 bases that match TRBD1. V dropped 4 bases and J dropped 4; count of bases not matched to a gene: 21. Per the germline V gene, CDR1 is KGHDR and CDR2 is SFDVKD. The CDR3 contains 21 residues. The CDR3 region has the DNA TGTGCCACCAGTGACCCTAGAACCGACAGGGGGCTGGTCCGCGAGTACAATGAGCAGTTCTTC. This translates into CATSDPRTDRGLVREYNEQFF.